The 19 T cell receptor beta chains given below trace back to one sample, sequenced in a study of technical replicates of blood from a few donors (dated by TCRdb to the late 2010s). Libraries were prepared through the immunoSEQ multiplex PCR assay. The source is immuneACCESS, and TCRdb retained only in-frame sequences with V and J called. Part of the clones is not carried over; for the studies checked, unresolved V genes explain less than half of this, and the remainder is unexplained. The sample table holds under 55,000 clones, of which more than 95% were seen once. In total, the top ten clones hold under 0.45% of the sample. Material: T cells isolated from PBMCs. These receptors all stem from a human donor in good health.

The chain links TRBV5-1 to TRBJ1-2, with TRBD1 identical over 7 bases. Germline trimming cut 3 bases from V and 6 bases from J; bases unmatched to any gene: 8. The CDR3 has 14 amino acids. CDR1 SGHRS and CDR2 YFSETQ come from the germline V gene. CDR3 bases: TGCGCCAGCAGCTCCCGACAGGGCGACCATGGCTACACCTTC. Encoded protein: CASSSRQGDHGYTF.

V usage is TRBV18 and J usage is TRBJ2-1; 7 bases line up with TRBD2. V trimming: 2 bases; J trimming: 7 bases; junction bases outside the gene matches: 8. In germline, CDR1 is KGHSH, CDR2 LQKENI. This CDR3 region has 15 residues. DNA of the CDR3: TGTGCCAGCTCACCAATTGGCGGGAGTGCTAATGAGCAGTTCTTC. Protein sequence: CASSPIGGSANEQFF. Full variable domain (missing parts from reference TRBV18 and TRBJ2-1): NAGVMQNPRHLVRRRGQEARLRCSPMKGHSHVYWYRQLPEEGLKFMVYLQKENIIDESGMPKERFSAEFPKEGPSILRIQQVVRGDSAAYFCASSPIGGSANEQFFGPGTRLTVL.

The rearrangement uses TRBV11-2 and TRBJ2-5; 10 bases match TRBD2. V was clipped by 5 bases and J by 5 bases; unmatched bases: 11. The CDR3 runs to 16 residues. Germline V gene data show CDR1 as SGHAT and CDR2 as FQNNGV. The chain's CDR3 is CASSPLGLAGEETQYF. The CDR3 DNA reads TGTGCCAGCAGCCCCCTCGGGCTAGCGGGAGAGGAGACCCAGTACTTC.

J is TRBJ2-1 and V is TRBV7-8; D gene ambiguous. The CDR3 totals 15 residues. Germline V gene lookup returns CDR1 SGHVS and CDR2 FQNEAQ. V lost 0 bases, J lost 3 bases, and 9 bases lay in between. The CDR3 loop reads CASSLALPNYNEQFF. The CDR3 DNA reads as TGTGCCAGCAGCTTAGCTCTACCTAACTACAATGAGCAGTTCTTC.

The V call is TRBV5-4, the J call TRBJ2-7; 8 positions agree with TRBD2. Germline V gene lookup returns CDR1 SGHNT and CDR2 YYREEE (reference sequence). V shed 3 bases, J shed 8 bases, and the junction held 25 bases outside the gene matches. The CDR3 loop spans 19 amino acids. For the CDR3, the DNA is TGTGCCAGCAGCTCCCATAGCGGGACGCCCTTTATTTCTCCTACTCAGCAGTACTTC. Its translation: CASSSHSGTPFISPTQQYF.

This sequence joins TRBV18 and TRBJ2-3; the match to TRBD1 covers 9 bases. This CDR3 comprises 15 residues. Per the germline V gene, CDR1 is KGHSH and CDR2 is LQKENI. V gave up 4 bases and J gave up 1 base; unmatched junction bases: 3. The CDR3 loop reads CASSLRTGGTDTQYF. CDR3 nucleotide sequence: TGTGCCAGCTCACTGCGGACAGGGGGCACAGATACGCAGTATTTT.

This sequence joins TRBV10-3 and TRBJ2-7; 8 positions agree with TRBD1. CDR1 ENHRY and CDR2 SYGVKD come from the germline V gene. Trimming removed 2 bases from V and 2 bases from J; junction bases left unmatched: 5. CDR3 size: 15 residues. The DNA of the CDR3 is TGTGCCATCAGTGAGGGGACAGGTAGACCCTACGAGCAGTACTTC. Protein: CAISEGTGRPYEQYF.

The CDR3 sequence is CASSEDFNGYTF. Here the CDR3 DNA reads TGTGCCAGCAGTGAAGACTTCAATGGCTACACCTTC. J is TRBJ1-2 and V is TRBV2; no firm D call. CDR1 SNHLY and CDR2 FYNNEI come from the germline V gene. The CDR3 length is 12 residues. Trimming took off 1 base at V and 6 bases at J, with 6 bases between the two ends.

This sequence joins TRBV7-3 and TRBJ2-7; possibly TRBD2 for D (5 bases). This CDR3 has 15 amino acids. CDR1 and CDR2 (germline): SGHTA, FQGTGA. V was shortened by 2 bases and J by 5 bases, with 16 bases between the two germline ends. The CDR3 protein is CASSLFPGLEDEQYF. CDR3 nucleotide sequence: TGTGCCAGCAGCTTATTTCCGGGTCTGGAGGACGAGCAGTACTTC.

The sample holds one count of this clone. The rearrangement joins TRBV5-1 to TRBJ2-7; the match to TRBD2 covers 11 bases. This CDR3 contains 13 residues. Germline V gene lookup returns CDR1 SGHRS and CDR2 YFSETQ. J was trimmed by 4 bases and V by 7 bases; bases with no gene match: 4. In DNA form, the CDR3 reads TGCGCCAGCGGGGGGACTAGCGGATACGAGCAGTACTTC. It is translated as CASGGTSGYEQYF.

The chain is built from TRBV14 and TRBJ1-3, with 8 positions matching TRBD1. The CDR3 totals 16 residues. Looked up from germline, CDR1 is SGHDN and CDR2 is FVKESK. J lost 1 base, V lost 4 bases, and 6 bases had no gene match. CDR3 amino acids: CASSLGTGSSGNTIYF. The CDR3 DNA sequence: TGTGCCAGCAGCCTTGGGACAGGATCTTCTGGAAACACCATATATTTT.

The CDR3 region is CASSAVYGGEAFF. The CDR3 bases are TGTGCCAGCAGCGCCGTGTACGGGGGTGAAGCTTTCTTT. The chain couples TRBV9 to TRBJ1-1; maybe TRBD1 (5 bases). Germline loops: CDR1 SGDLS, CDR2 YYNGEE. This CDR3 region has 13 residues. The V and J ends lost 3 bases and 7 bases respectively, with 13 bases between them.

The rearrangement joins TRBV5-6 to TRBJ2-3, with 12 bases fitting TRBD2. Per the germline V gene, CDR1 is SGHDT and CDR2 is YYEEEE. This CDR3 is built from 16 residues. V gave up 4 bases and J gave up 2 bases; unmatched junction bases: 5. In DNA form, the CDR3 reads TGTGCCAGCAGCCGAGGACTAGCGGGGCACACAGATACGCAGTATTTT. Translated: CASSRGLAGHTDTQYF.

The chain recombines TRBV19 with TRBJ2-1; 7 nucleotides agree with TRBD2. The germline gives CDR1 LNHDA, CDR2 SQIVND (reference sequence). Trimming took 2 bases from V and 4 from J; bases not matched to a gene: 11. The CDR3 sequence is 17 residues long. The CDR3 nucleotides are TGTGCCAGTAGTATAATGTGGGCTAGCGGATTATACAATGAGCAGTTCTTC. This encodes CASSIMWASGLYNEQFF.

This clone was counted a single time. The CDR3 loop reads CASSIGTGSFGELFF. In DNA form, the CDR3 reads TGTGCCAGTAGTATAGGGACAGGGTCCTTCGGGGAGCTGTTTTTT. The chain links TRBV19 to TRBJ2-2, with 8 bases lining up with TRBD1. After removal of 1 base from V and 7 bases from J, the junction contained 5 bases not matched to a gene. Germline assignment: CDR1 LNHDA and CDR2 SQIVND (reference sequence). The CDR3 contains 15 residues. Variable domain in full (rest from reference TRBV19 and TRBJ2-2): DGGITQSPKYLFRKEGQNVTLSCEQNLNHDAMYWYRQDPGQGLRLIYYSQIVNDFQKGDIAEGYSVSREKKESFPLTVTSAQKNPTAFYLCASSIGTGSFGELFFGEGSRLTVL.

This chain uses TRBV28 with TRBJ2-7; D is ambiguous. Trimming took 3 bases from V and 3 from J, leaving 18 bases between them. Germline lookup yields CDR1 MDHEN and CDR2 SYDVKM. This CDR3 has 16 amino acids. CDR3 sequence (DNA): TGTGCCAGCAGTTTTCGGCTGGGTAGCACTAACTACGAGCAGTACTTC. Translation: CASSFRLGSTNYEQYF.

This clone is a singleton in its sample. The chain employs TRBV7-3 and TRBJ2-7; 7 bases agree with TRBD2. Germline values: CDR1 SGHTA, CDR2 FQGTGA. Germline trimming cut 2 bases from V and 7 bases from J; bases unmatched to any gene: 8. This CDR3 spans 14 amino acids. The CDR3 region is CASSLGAGVGEQYF. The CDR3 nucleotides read TGTGCCAGCAGCTTAGGGGCGGGAGTAGGAGAGCAGTACTTC.

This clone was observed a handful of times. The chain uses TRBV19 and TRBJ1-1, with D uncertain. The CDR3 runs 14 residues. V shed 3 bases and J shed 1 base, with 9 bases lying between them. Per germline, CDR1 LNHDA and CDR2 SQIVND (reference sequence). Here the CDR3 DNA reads TGTGCCAGTAGTATCGGGGTAGGGAACACTGAAGCTTTCTTT. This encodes CASSIGVGNTEAFF.

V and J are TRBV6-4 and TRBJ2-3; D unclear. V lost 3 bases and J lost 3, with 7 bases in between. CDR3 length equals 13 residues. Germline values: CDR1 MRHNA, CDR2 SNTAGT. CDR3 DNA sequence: TGTGCCAGCAGTGAGAGAGTTACAGATACGCAGTATTTT. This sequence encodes CASSERVTDTQYF.